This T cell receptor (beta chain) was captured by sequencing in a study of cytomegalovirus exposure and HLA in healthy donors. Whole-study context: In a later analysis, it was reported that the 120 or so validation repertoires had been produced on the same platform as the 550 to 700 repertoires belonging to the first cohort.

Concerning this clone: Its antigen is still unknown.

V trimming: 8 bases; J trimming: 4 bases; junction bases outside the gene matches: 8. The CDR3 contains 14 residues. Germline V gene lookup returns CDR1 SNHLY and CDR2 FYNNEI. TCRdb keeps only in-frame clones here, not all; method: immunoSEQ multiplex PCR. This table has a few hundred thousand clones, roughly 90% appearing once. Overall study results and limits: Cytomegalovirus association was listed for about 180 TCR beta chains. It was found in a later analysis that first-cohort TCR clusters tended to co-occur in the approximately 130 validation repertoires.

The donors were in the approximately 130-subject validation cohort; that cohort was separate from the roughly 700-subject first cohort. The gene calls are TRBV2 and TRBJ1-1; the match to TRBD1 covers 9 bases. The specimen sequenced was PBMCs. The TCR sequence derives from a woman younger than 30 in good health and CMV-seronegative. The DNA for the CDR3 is TGTGCCAGCGGCCCCGGGACAGGGAGCACTGAAGCTTTCTTT. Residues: CASGPGTGSTEAFF.